This T cell receptor (beta chain) came from a study of CD8+ T cells in alopecia areata. For the study at large: Oral tofacitinib (5 to 10 mg twice daily) was administered to treated patients. Patients remained on tofacitinib for 6 to 18 months and then went 6 months without it.

CDR1 is SQVTM and CDR2 is ANQGSEA in the germline V gene. V was trimmed by 4 bases and J by 1 base, leaving 10 bases between them. The CDR3 sequence is 13 residues long. The table lists this clone with a few counts. Its matching antigen is unknown. Investigators isolated RNA and reverse transcribed it into cDNA to act as the sequencing template. The table came from immunoSEQ multiplex PCR; TCRdb's copy has only in-frame clones and leaves some out. The table shows 65,000 to 70,000 clones, with roughly three fifths occurring only once. General study results and limits: Lesional scalp displayed greater clonality than normal scalp, most notably in alopecia totalis/universalis.

The chain recombines TRBV29-1 with TRBJ1-2, with a tentative D call TRBD1 (5 bases). Sequencing used CD8+ T cells sorted from blood, obtained at week 0. This TCR was sampled from a human donor with alopecia areata. The CDR3 DNA is TGCAGCGTTGGACAGACCCTTAACTATGGCTACACCTTC. Its translation: CSVGQTLNYGYTF.